A selection of T cell receptor beta chains follows, all from one sample in a study of early T cells in non-severe SARS-CoV-2 infection. TCRdb reprocessed the 5' RACE reads via MiXCR and lists one record per CDR3 protein. The sample yields under 85,000 distinct CDR3 sequences, approximately 12% seen once. Material: whole blood, obtained at baseline. Source of these receptors: an adult who was a healthcare worker with PCR-confirmed SARS-CoV-2 infection or an uninfected control (not recorded which). The donor label of this sample is uncertain. Each CDR3 is given with its conserved first and last residue. The D gene is left open where the match is weak. Size values are once, few and many counts, or a class for expanded clones, and some rows have none.

CDR3	DNA	V	J	D	size
CAISPNYNSPLHF	TGTGCCATCAGCCCGAATTATAATTCACCCCTCCACTTT	TRBV10-3	TRBJ1-6	.	few
CASSQDPRDGGAADTQYF	TGCGCCAGCAGCCAAGACCCCCGAGACGGGGGGGCGGCAGATACGCAGTATTTT	TRBV4-3	TRBJ2-3	TRBD2	.
CASSIAGASTSEQYF	TGCGCCAGCAGCATAGCGGGAGCTTCCACCAGCGAGCAGTACTTC	TRBV5-1	TRBJ2-7	TRBD2	.
CASSSTASSYEQYF	TGTGCCAGCTCATCTACAGCCTCCTCCTACGAGCAGTACTTC	TRBV18	TRBJ2-7	.	.
CASSRQGRTYEQYF	TGTGCCAGCAGTCGACAGGGGAGGACCTACGAGCAGTACTTC	TRBV6-2/TRBV6-3	TRBJ2-7	TRBD1	.
CASSFSQAGANVLTF	TGTGCCAGCAGCTTTAGCCAGGCTGGGGCCAACGTCCTGACTTTC	TRBV5-4	TRBJ2-6	.	few
CASSQRTGGREKLFF	TGTGCCAGCAGCCAGCGGACAGGGGGCCGTGAAAAACTGTTTTTT	TRBV16	TRBJ1-4	TRBD1	few
CASSFGPGSSGANVLTF	TGTGCCAGCAGCTTTGGACCAGGGAGCTCTGGGGCCAACGTCCTGACTTTC	TRBV5-6	TRBJ2-6	.	.
CATRPDRQTYEQYF	TGTGCCACCCGCCCGGACAGACAAACCTACGAGCAGTACTTC	TRBV2	TRBJ2-7	.	few
CASDFGASTDTQYF	TGTGCCAGCGATTTTGGGGCCAGCACAGATACGCAGTATTTT	TRBV2	TRBJ2-3	.	many
CASSLLVSNEKLFF	TGTGCCAGCAGCTTGTTGGTATCGAATGAAAAACTGTTTTTT	TRBV5-5	TRBJ1-4	.	few
CAWGPGGDQPQHF	TGTGCCTGGGGACCAGGGGGAGACCAGCCCCAGCATTTT	TRBV30	TRBJ1-5	TRBD1	many
CASKRLGIHNEKLFF	TGTGCCAGCAAACGTCTCGGTATCCATAATGAAAAACTGTTTTTT	TRBV7-9	TRBJ1-4	.	few
CASSDRIYGYTF	TGTGCCAGCAGTGACAGAATCTATGGCTACACCTTC	TRBV2	TRBJ1-2	.	.
CSASGSPSYEQYF	TGCAGTGCTAGTGGGAGCCCCTCCTACGAGCAGTACTTC	TRBV20-1	TRBJ2-7	.	few
CASSPLTGGWSPLHF	TGTGCCAGCAGTCCGTTGACAGGGGGCTGGTCACCCCTCCACTTT	TRBV27	TRBJ1-6	TRBD1	many
CASSPQRGGRTYEQYF	TGTGCCAGCAGTCCCCAGAGGGGAGGACGCACCTACGAGCAGTACTTC	TRBV6-5	TRBJ2-7	.	.
CSVETSGSGFYEQYF	TGCAGCGTTGAGACTAGCGGGAGCGGTTTCTACGAGCAGTACTTC	TRBV29-1	TRBJ2-7	TRBD2	.
CASSRSVYSGGQETQYF	TGCGCCAGCAGCCGAAGTGTCTATAGCGGGGGACAAGAGACCCAGTACTTC	TRBV4-3	TRBJ2-5	TRBD2	few
CSARVHEGLNEQFF	TGCAGTGCTAGAGTCCATGAGGGACTCAATGAGCAGTTCTTC	TRBV20-1	TRBJ2-1	.	few
CSARDYQRPYEQYF	TGCAGTGCTAGAGATTATCAGCGGCCCTACGAGCAGTACTTC	TRBV20-1	TRBJ2-7	.	few
CVSSSRTSGGKYGETQYF	TGTGTCAGCAGCTCCCGGACTAGCGGGGGGAAGTACGGGGAGACCCAGTACTTC	TRBV7-2	TRBJ2-5	TRBD2	.
CASSAGGGSQETQYF	TGTGCCAGCAGCGCGGGTGGAGGGTCCCAAGAGACCCAGTACTTC	TRBV9	TRBJ2-5	.	many
CASSSQGAGIQYF	TGTGCCAGCAGCTCCCAAGGAGCCGGCATTCAGTACTTC	TRBV7-2	TRBJ2-4	.	few
CASSLGKNTEAFF	TGTGCCAGCAGCTTAGGCAAGAACACTGAAGCTTTCTTT	TRBV7-3	TRBJ1-1	.	few
CSVTHLGQGAATEAFF	TGCAGTGTCACACACCTGGGACAGGGGGCGGCGACTGAAGCTTTCTTT	TRBV20-1	TRBJ1-1	TRBD1	few
CASSATGQVYEQYF	TGTGCCAGCAGTGCGACGGGACAGGTCTACGAGCAGTACTTC	TRBV2	TRBJ2-7	TRBD1	.
CASSRDRLMEAFF	TGTGCCAGCAGCCGAGACAGGCTAATGGAAGCTTTCTTT	TRBV11-3	TRBJ1-1	.	.
CSARVPGLAGVNIQYF	TGCAGTGCTAGGGTACCGGGACTAGCGGGAGTTAACATTCAGTACTTC	TRBV20-1	TRBJ2-4	TRBD2	many
CASSLVASGRIGEQYF	TGTGCCAGCAGCTTAGTTGCTAGCGGGCGGATCGGCGAGCAGTACTTC	TRBV7-2	TRBJ2-7	TRBD2	once
CSARDRDRGYDTQYF	TGCAGTGCTAGAGACCGGGACAGGGGTTATGATACGCAGTATTTT	TRBV20-1	TRBJ2-3	TRBD1	few
CASSRTVGQTQYF	TGTGCCAGCAGTCGGACAGTGGGGCAGACCCAGTACTTC	TRBV6-5	TRBJ2-5	.	.
CSATTEEDGELFF	TGCAGTGCTACCACAGAGGAGGACGGGGAGCTGTTTTTT	TRBV20-1	TRBJ2-2	.	.
CASSFGGGHTGELFF	TGTGCCAGCAGCTTTGGCGGGGGGCACACCGGGGAGCTGTTTTTT	TRBV5-5	TRBJ2-2	TRBD2	.
CASSEVSGVYEQYF	TGTGCCAGCAGTGAAGTTTCTGGGGTCTACGAGCAGTACTTC	TRBV2	TRBJ2-7	.	many
CAGSSQGQTEAFF	TGTGCCGGCAGCTCTCAGGGACAGACTGAAGCTTTCTTT	TRBV7-8	TRBJ1-1	TRBD1	.
CSLTTGRNSEQYF	TGCAGCCTAACGACAGGGAGGAACTCCGAGCAGTACTTC	TRBV29-1	TRBJ2-7	.	few